The TCR beta chain described here comes from a study of regulatory T cells in long-lasting Graves disease. This CDR3 is built from 14 residues. With V trimmed by 7 bases and J by 1 base, 9 bases remained unmatched. CDR1 is SQVTM and CDR2 is ANQGSEA in the germline V gene. HTBI primers from iRepertoire and Arm-PCR of CDR3 regions yielded the TCR beta libraries. One entry per CDR3 protein, called by TCRdb with MiXCR from the multiplex PCR reads. The data hold about 210,000 distinct CDR3 sequences, with less than 20% observed a single time. Time point here: newly diagnosed GD, antithyroid drugs for less than 3 months. Construction of the TCR library relied on RNA isolated from PBMCs. This same sample was also part of a study on T cells in Graves' hyperthyroidism and ophthalmopathy.

The chain recombines TRBV29-1 with TRBJ2-5; 7 positions agree with TRBD2. The origin of this receptor is a woman aged 30 to 39 with Graves disease. The sequenced sample was peripheral blood mononuclear cells (PBMCs), obtained at new diagnosis, from a patient treated with antithyroid drugs. The CDR3 DNA sequence: TGCAGCGCCATCTTACCGGGGGGCCAAGAGACCCAGTACTTC. Translating gives CSAILPGGQETQYF.